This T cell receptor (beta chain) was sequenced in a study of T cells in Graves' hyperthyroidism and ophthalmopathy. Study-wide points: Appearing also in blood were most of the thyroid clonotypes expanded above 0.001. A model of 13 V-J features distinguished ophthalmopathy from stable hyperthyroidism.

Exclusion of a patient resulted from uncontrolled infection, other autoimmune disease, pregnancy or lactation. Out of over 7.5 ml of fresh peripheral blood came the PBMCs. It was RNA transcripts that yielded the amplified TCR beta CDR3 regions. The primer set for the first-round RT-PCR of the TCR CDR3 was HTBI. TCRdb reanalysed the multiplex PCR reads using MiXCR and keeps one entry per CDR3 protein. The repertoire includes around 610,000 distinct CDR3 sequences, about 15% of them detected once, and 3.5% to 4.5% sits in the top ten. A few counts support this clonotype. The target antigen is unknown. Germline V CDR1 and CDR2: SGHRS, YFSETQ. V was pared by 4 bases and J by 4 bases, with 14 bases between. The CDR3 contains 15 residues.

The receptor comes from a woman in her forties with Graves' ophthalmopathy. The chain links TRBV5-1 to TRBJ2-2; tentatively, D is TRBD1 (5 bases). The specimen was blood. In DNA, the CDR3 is TGCGCCAGCAGCGTGGGCCAGGGATTCACCGGGGAGCTGTTTTTT. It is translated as CASSVGQGFTGELFF.